The rows below give T cell receptor beta chains drawn from one sample of a study of molecular identifiers for immune sequencing clone quantification. Via MiXCR, TCRdb re-called the PCR reads, giving one row per CDR3 protein. This sample has some 680,000 distinct CDR3 sequences, with around 25% found just once. Material: naive CD8+ T cells from blood, with Jurkat cell RNA spiked in. The receptor source for this set is a human donor in good health. Some libraries in this study had Jurkat cell RNA spiked in. The CDR3 runs from the conserved cysteine through the conserved F or W. D genes are given only for firm matches. Clone size is given for some rows only: seen once, a few or many times, or a class if the clone is expanded.

D gene	J gene	V gene	clone size	CDR3 DNA	CDR3 protein
-	TRBJ2-3	TRBV12-5	-	TGTGCTAGTGGTTGGGGGGATACTAGCACAGATACGCAGTATTTT	CASGWGDTSTDTQYF
-	TRBJ2-3	TRBV4-3	many	TGCGCCAGCAGCCAAGACCGGGGCTTCGGGTATACGCAGTATTTT	CASSQDRGFGYTQYF
-	TRBJ2-7	TRBV30	few	TGTGCCTGGAGTACTATAGGTTACGAGCAGTACTTC	CAWSTIGYEQYF
-	TRBJ1-1	TRBV29-1	many	TGCAGCGTTTTGATGAACACTGAAGCTTTCTTT	CSVLMNTEAFF
-	TRBJ1-2	TRBV2	-	TGTGCCAGCAGTGAAGGGTTTTTCTATAGCTACACCTTC	CASSEGFFYSYTF
TRBD1	TRBJ2-5	TRBV28	-	TGTGCCAGCAGTGACAGGGTCTACGAGACCCAGTACTTC	CASSDRVYETQYF
TRBD2	TRBJ2-3	TRBV6-5	few	TGTGCCAGCAGTTACGGGGGACTAGCCACAGATACGCAGTATTTT	CASSYGGLATDTQYF
TRBD1	TRBJ1-1	TRBV19	few	TGTGCCAGTAGAGGACAGGGCGTGGGTAAGAACACTGAAGCTTTCTTT	CASRGQGVGKNTEAFF
TRBD1	TRBJ2-7	TRBV27	few	TGTGCCAGCAGTACAACAGGGGGCTCTATCAACGAGCAGTACTTC	CASSTTGGSINEQYF
-	TRBJ2-7	TRBV10-3	-	TGTGCCATCAATCAAGGACCGGAAAGCGCCTACGAGCAGTACTTC	CAINQGPESAYEQYF
-	TRBJ2-1	TRBV20-1	-	TGCAGTGCTGAGGATTCGAGTGAGCAGTTCTTC	CSAEDSSEQFF
-	TRBJ2-7	TRBV4-1	few	TGCGCCAGCAGCCAAGTGACGGGGTACCCCTACGAGCAGTACTTC	CASSQVTGYPYEQYF
TRBD1	TRBJ1-5	TRBV6-2/TRBV6-3	few	TGTGCCAGCAGTTACAATCAGGGACAGCATAGCAATCAGCCCCAGCATTTT	CASSYNQGQHSNQPQHF
-	TRBJ2-1	TRBV11-3	few	TGTGCCAGCAGCTTAGGTAGGGAGCGGGACAACAATGAGCAGTTCTTC	CASSLGRERDNNEQFF
-	TRBJ2-1	TRBV27	-	TGTGCCAGCAGTCCCCGACAGGACCCCTACAATGAGCAGTTCTTC	CASSPRQDPYNEQFF
-	TRBJ1-4	TRBV20-1	few	TGCAGTGCTCCCGAACCGGGCCCGCTACAGGGACGGACTAATGAAAAACTGTTTTTT	CSAPEPGPLQGRTNEKLFF